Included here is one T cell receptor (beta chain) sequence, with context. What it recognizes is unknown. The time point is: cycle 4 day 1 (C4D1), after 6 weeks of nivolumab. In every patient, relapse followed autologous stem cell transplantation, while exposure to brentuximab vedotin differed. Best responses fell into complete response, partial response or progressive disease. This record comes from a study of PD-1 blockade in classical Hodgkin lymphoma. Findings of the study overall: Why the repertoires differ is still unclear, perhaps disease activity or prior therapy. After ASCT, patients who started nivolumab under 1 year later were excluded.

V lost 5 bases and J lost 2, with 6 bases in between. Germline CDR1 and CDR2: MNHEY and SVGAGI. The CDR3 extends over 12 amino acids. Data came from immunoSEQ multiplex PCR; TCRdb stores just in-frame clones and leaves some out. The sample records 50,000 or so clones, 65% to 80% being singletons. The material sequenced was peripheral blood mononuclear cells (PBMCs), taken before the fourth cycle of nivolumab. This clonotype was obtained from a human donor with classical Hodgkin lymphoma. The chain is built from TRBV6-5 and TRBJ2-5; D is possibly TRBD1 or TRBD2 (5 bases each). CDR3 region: CASSGGQETQYF. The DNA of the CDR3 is TGTGCCAGCAGTGGGGGACAAGAGACCCAGTACTTC.